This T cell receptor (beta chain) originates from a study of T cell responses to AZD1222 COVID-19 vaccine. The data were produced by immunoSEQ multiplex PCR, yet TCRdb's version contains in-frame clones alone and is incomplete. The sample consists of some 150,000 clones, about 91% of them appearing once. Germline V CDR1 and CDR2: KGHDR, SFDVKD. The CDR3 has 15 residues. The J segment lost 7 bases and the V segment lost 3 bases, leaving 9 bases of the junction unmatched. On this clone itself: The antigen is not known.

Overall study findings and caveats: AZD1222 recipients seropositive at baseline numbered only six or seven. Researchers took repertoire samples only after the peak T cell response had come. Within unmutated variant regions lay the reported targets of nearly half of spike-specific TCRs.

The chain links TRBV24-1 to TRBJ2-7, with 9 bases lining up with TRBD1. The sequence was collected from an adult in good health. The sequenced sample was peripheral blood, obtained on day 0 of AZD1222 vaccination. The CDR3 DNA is TGTGCCACCAGTGATCCCTCACAGGGGGCGAGGGAGCAGTACTTC. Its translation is CATSDPSQGAREQYF.